The clone carrying this T cell receptor beta chain was picked up a small number of times. The V gene's germline CDR1 is DFQATT and CDR2 SNEGSKA (reference sequence). V lost 7 bases, J lost 8 bases, and 18 bases lay in between. The CDR3 sequence is 13 residues long. The record originates from a study of response to subunit inactivated influenza vaccine. TCRdb reprocessed the RT-PCR reads with MiXCR, giving one entry per CDR3 protein. The sample has roughly 570,000 distinct CDR3 sequences; 12% to 15% are singletons. This material consisted of PBMCs from blood, taken roughly 12 days after vaccination. This clonotype was sampled from a man aged 50 or older who received an inactivated influenza vaccine. The rearrangement links TRBV20-1 to TRBJ2-1, with D possibly matching TRBD1 (5 bases). CDR3 nucleotides: TGCAGTGAAAGAAGGGGTACGGTCGATGAGCAGTTCTTC. Translating gives CSERRGTVDEQFF.